These 12 T cell receptor beta chains came from one sample sequenced in a study of neurological immune-mediated disorders (dated by TCRdb to the late 2010s). The library was made by 5' RACE. Data came from an Illumina HiSeq 2500. TCRdb handled the public reads itself, with Q25 trimming in fastp and clone calling in MiXCR, and kept productive beta chains. Each entry merges the rows of one CDR3 protein and shows their most common DNA and genes. The sample table records some 65,000 distinct CDR3 sequences; less than 5.5% of these occur just once. The ten top clones hold about 2.7% of the sample. The sample consisted of PBMCs. Every receptor here comes from a woman aged 25 to 39 with multiple sclerosis.

This clonotype was recorded a few times. The rearrangement links TRBV20-1 to TRBJ2-3, with TRBD1 matching over 8 bases. This CDR3 contains 12 residues. The ends lost 6 bases at V and 4 bases at J; junction bases unmatched: 3. Germline CDR1 is DFQATT and CDR2 is SNEGSKA (reference sequence). The DNA for the CDR3 is TGCAGTGCCGGACAGGGCCCAGATACGCAGTATTTT. This codes for CSAGQGPDTQYF.

The chain links TRBV5-5 to TRBJ1-1, with D possibly TRBD1 on 5 matching bases. This CDR3 comprises 13 residues. V was pared by 4 bases and J by 10 bases, with 17 bases between. CDR1 SGHKS and CDR2 YYEKEE come from the germline V gene (reference sequence). CDR3 loop: CASSPTGLLGAFF. CDR3 DNA: TGTGCCAGCAGCCCAACAGGTCTCCTTGGAGCTTTCTTT.

This clonotype was seen at least ten times. The chain recombines TRBV20-1 with TRBJ2-1; weak D call: TRBD2 (5 bases). V lost 5 bases, J lost 12 bases, and 20 bases lay in between. The CDR3 runs 13 residues. Germline CDR1 DFQATT, CDR2 SNEGSKA (reference sequence). CDR3 bases: TGCAGTGCTCGGAGGTTCAATGAGCAAGTGCAGTTCTTC. This codes for CSARRFNEQVQFF.

This clonotype has a count of ten or more. V and J are TRBV7-9 and TRBJ2-7, with 12 bases identical to TRBD1. V dropped 8 bases and J dropped 6; count of bases not matched to a gene: 8. CDR3 size: 14 residues. The germline CDR1 and CDR2 sequences are SEHNR and FQNEAQ (reference sequence). CDR3 sequence: CASVSGTGGFEQYF. The DNA of the CDR3 is TGTGCCAGCGTTTCCGGGACAGGGGGCTTCGAGCAGTACTTC. Full variable domain (outside the CDR3, taken from reference TRBV7-9 and TRBJ2-7): DTGVSQNPRHKITKRGQNVTFRCDPISEHNRLYWYRQTLGQGPEFLTYFQNEAQLEKSRLLSDRFSAERPKGSFSTLEIQRTEQGDSAMYLCASVSGTGGFEQYFGPGTRLTVT.

This clonotype was picked up many times. The J gene is TRBJ1-2, the V gene TRBV29-1; 10 bases line up with TRBD1. Germline assignment: CDR1 SQVTM and CDR2 ANQGSEA. The CDR3 extends over 14 amino acids. With V trimmed by 6 bases and J by 7 bases, 11 bases remained unmatched. For the CDR3, the DNA is TGCAGCGTCAACAATGGACAGGGGGATAGTGGCTACACCTTC. Its translation: CSVNNGQGDSGYTF. Combining the CDR3 with reference TRBV29-1 and TRBJ1-2 gives the whole variable domain SAVISQKPSRDICQRGTSLTIQCQVDSQVTMMFWYRQQPGQSLTLIATANQGSEATYESGFVIDKFPISRPNLTFSTLTVSNMSPEDSSIYLCSVNNGQGDSGYTFGSGTRLTVV.

This clonotype was counted only a few times. V usage is TRBV20-1 and J usage is TRBJ2-1; 9 nucleotides align to TRBD2. Germline trimming cut 6 bases from V and 9 bases from J; bases unmatched to any gene: 18. There are 16 residues in the CDR3. CDR1 is DFQATT and CDR2 is SNEGSKA in the germline V gene (reference sequence). As DNA, the CDR3 is TGCAGTGCCCAACTAGGCGGGGGGGCCAAAAAACGTGAGCAGTTCTTC. This codes for CSAQLGGGAKKREQFF.

This clonotype was seen at least ten times. Germline and junction disagree at one end, which may indicate a read error. The chain has TRBV5-1 and TRBJ1-5; D not certain. The CDR3 is 18 amino acids. From germline, CDR1 is SGHRS and CDR2 YFSETQ. The CDR3: CASNLSERLVYSNQPQNF. The DNA for the CDR3 is TGCGCCAGCAACTTGTCAGAGCGGCTCGTTTATAGCAATCAGCCCCAGAATTTT.

This clonotype has just a few counts. V usage is TRBV7-9 and J usage is TRBJ2-1; 11 nucleotides match TRBD2. The CDR3 is 14 residues long. V gave up 5 bases and J gave up 4 bases; unmatched junction bases: 1. Germline loops: CDR1 SEHNR, CDR2 FQNEAQ (reference sequence). The CDR3 region has the DNA TGTGCCAGCAGCCGACTAGCGGGATACAATGAGCAGTTCTTC. Translated, it gives CASSRLAGYNEQFF.

The chain employs TRBV5-1 and TRBJ2-3; 10 nucleotides align to TRBD2. Germline trimming cut 4 bases from V and 6 bases from J; bases unmatched to any gene: 8. The CDR3 contains 15 residues. Germline CDR1 is SGHRS and CDR2 is YFSETQ. This CDR3 is CASSAASGGRDTQYF. In DNA form, the CDR3 reads TGCGCCAGCAGCGCGGCTAGCGGGGGCCGGGATACGCAGTATTTT.

This clonotype was recorded many times. The rearrangement uses TRBV6-1 and TRBJ1-2; 7 positions agree with TRBD1. The CDR3 is 16 amino acids. The germline V gene has CDR1 MNHNS and CDR2 SASEGT. V dropped 5 bases and J dropped 3; count of bases not matched to a gene: 12. CDR3 amino acids: CASSRDRRGQDYGYTF. CDR3 DNA: TGTGCCAGCAGTCGGGATCGAAGGGGGCAAGACTATGGCTACACCTTC.

This clonotype was counted at least ten times. The rearrangement uses TRBV7-9 and TRBJ2-1, with D perhaps TRBD2 (5 bases). V lost 2 bases, J lost 5 bases, and 19 bases lay in between. Looked up from germline, CDR1 is SEHNR and CDR2 is FQNEAQ (reference sequence). CDR3 length equals 17 residues. The CDR3 protein is CASSLRWVPRENNEQFF. CDR3 coding DNA: TGTGCCAGCAGCTTAAGATGGGTCCCCCGGGAAAACAATGAGCAGTTCTTC.

This clonotype came up once. A read error may be the cause here, since a much bigger clone is one base away. The chain has TRBV20-1 and TRBJ1-1; the D is unclear. The CDR3 totals 11 residues. Trimming took 3 bases from V and 7 from J, leaving 9 bases between them. CDR1 and CDR2 from the germline V gene are DFQATT and SNEGSKA (reference sequence). The CDR3, as DNA: TGCAGTGCTAGGAGGACGATTGAAGCTTTCTTT. This codes for CSARRTIEAFF.